The sequence of this TCR beta chain was determined in a study of cytomegalovirus exposure and HLA in healthy donors. It was with 60 Vbeta and 13 Jbeta primers that the PCR ran. The table came from immunoSEQ multiplex PCR; TCRdb's copy has only in-frame clones and leaves some out. The sample lists about 190,000 clones, about 84% occurring once. V was pared by 8 bases and J by 1 base, with 8 bases between. This CDR3 has 12 residues. Per germline, CDR1 LNHDA and CDR2 SQIVND (reference sequence). The receptor was derived from a woman between 25 and 40 years old in good health and CMV-seropositive. Source material: PBMCs. V and J are TRBV19 and TRBJ1-1; D is uncertain. This CDR3 is CASSSWNTEAFF. The CDR3 bases are TGTGCCAGTTCCTCGTGGAACACTGAAGCTTTCTTT.